Below are 28 T cell receptor beta chains sequenced from a single sample in a study of cytomegalovirus exposure and HLA in healthy donors. PCR primers comprised 60 Vbeta and 13 Jbeta primers. The repertoire was sequenced with immunoSEQ multiplex PCR; TCRdb's copy has only in-frame clones and lacks some. The data contain around 100,000 clones, roughly 78% of them seen just once; the ten biggest clones take up about 1.7%. Sequenced material: PBMCs. These receptors all stem from a woman in her 40s in good health and CMV-seronegative.

This chain connects TRBV7-8 to TRBJ2-2; the match to TRBD2 covers 12 bases. In germline, CDR1 is SGHVS, CDR2 FQNEAQ. The CDR3 contains 17 residues. Trimming cost V 2 bases and J 4 bases; bases outside gene matches: 5. The CDR3 sequence: CASSLQTSGSRTGELFF. CDR3 coding DNA: TGTGCCAGCAGCTTACAGACTAGCGGGAGTCGCACCGGGGAGCTGTTTTTT.

This clone was observed a few times. This chain joins TRBV11-3 and TRBJ2-1; perhaps TRBD2 as D (6 bases). V was pared by 2 bases and J by 11 bases, with 16 bases between. The CDR3 runs to 14 residues. CDR1 is SGHNT and CDR2 is YENEEA in the germline V gene. For the CDR3, the DNA is TGTGCCAGCAGCTTACGTACTAGCTCGGACCAGCAGTTCTTC. The encoded protein is CASSLRTSSDQQFF.

V is TRBV5-4 and J is TRBJ2-7; 8 bases match TRBD1. V was clipped by 4 bases and J by 2 bases; unmatched bases: 5. CDR3 length equals 14 residues. Germline loops: CDR1 SGHNT, CDR2 YYREEE (reference sequence). The CDR3 DNA sequence: TGTGCCAGCAGCCCCGGGACAGGTACCTACGAGCAGTACTTC. This codes for CASSPGTGTYEQYF.

The chain is built from TRBV6-1 and TRBJ2-3; the D is unclear. Germline loops: CDR1 MNHNS, CDR2 SASEGT. Trimming cost V 1 base and J 0 bases, with 11 bases left between them. This CDR3 comprises 16 residues. The CDR3 coding sequence is TGTGCCAGCAGTGAAGTAGGTCCGACTAGCACAGATACGCAGTATTTT. Translating it yields CASSEVGPTSTDTQYF.

The rearrangement uses TRBV9 and TRBJ2-1, with D maybe TRBD2 (6 bases). Deletions cut 0 bases from V and 8 bases from J, with 18 bases between. Germline V CDR1 and CDR2: SGDLS, YYNGEE. The CDR3 runs to 16 residues. This chain's CDR3 is CASSVASDPPGDEQFF. CDR3 coding DNA: TGTGCCAGCAGCGTAGCGTCAGACCCCCCGGGAGATGAGCAGTTCTTC. The entire variable domain, with the rest obtained from reference TRBV9 and TRBJ2-1, is as follows: DSGVTQTPKHLITATGQRVTLRCSPRSGDLSVYWYQQSLDQGLQFLIQYYNGEERAKGNILERFSAQQFPDLHSELNLSSLELGDSALYFCASSVASDPPGDEQFFGPGTRLTVL.

The genes are TRBV28 and TRBJ2-7; possible D gene TRBD2, 5 bases. The CDR3 has 13 residues. Between the trimmed V and J ends, which lost 6 bases and 0 bases, there was a span of 9 bases. Germline V lookup: CDR1 MDHEN, CDR2 SYDVKM. The CDR3 DNA reads TGTGCCAGCAGGGTCGGAGGCTCCTACGAGCAGTACTTC. It encodes CASRVGGSYEQYF. Drawing the rest from reference TRBV28 and TRBJ2-7, the complete variable domain is DVKVTQSSRYLVKRTGEKVFLECVQDMDHENMFWYRQDPGLGLRLIYFSYDVKMKEKGDIPEGYSVSREKKERFSLILESASTNQTSMYLCASRVGGSYEQYFGPGTRLTVT.

CDR3 region: CASSEGSYGYTF. The CDR3 nucleotides are TGTGCCAGCAGTGAGGGCAGCTATGGCTACACCTTC. The chain is built from TRBV2 and TRBJ1-2; D is ambiguous. CDR1 SNHLY and CDR2 FYNNEI come from the germline V gene. This CDR3 is 12 amino acids long. V lost 3 bases and J 4 bases, leaving 6 bases between the germline ends. The whole variable domain, remainder taken from reference TRBV2 and TRBJ1-2, is EPEVTQTPSHQVTQMGQEVILRCVPISNHLYFYWYRQILGQKVEFLVSFYNNEISEKSEIFDDQFSVERPDGSNFTLKIRSTKLEDSAMYFCASSEGSYGYTFGSGTRLTVV.

The chain uses TRBV18 and TRBJ1-2, with D possibly being TRBD1 (6 bases). The germline CDR1 and CDR2 sequences are KGHSH and LQKENI. V was clipped by 3 bases and J by 6 bases, with 14 bases between them. The CDR3 extends over 14 amino acids. The CDR3 reads CASSPRQGTDGYTF. In DNA, the CDR3 is TGTGCCAGCTCACCCCGCCAGGGGACGGATGGCTACACCTTC.

V usage is TRBV7-3 and J usage is TRBJ1-2, with a possible D match to TRBD1 (5 bases). The germline CDR1 and CDR2 sequences are SGHTA and FQGTGA. CDR3 length equals 14 residues. With 5 bases removed from V and 8 bases from J, the gap between germline ends came to 18 bases. The DNA of the CDR3 is TGTGCCAGCAGCCCAAAATTTCAGGGCGGAGGCTACACCTTC. Translating gives CASSPKFQGGGYTF.

This sequence joins TRBV5-4 and TRBJ2-5, with 13 positions matching TRBD2. Trimming at V came to 0 bases and at J to 2 bases, leaving 1 base not matched to a gene. Germline-derived CDR1 and CDR2 are SGHNT and YYREEE (reference sequence). The CDR3 has 16 amino acids. Here the CDR3 DNA reads TGTGCCAGCAGCTTGGCGGGACTAGCGGGGCAAGAGACCCAGTACTTC. It is translated as CASSLAGLAGQETQYF.

The chain couples TRBV7-3 to TRBJ2-1, with 11 bases that match TRBD2. The ends lost 2 bases at V and 15 bases at J; junction bases unmatched: 6. This CDR3 has 13 residues. The germline V gene encodes CDR1 SGHTA and CDR2 FQGTGA. CDR3 sequence (DNA): TGTGCCAGCAGCTTACAGGGTAGCGGGAGGGGGTTCTTC. Its translation is CASSLQGSGRGFF.

This clone was counted only a few times. The CDR3 is CSGTSGRNEQFF. CDR3 coding DNA: TGCAGCGGGACTAGCGGGAGAAATGAGCAGTTCTTC. The gene calls are TRBV29-1 and TRBJ2-1, with 13 bases identical to TRBD2. V dropped 7 bases and J dropped 7; count of bases not matched to a gene: 1. CDR1 is SQVTM and CDR2 is ANQGSEA in the germline V gene. The CDR3 runs to 12 residues.

The chain links TRBV11-2 to TRBJ2-1, with 9 bases lining up with TRBD2. The junction had 12 bases not matched to a gene; V was cut back by 5 bases and J by 4 bases. There are 17 residues in the CDR3. Germline V CDR1 and CDR2: SGHAT, FQNNGV. The CDR3 DNA follows: TGTGCCAGCAGCCCCATCCTAAGCGGGAGGCCTTACAATGAGCAGTTCTTC. Protein: CASSPILSGRPYNEQFF. The full variable domain, its missing parts supplied by reference TRBV11-2 and TRBJ2-1, is EAGVAQSPRYKIIEKRQSVAFWCNPISGHATLYWYQQILGQGPKLLIQFQNNGVVDDSQLPKDRFSAERLKGVDSTLKIQPAKLEDSAVYLCASSPILSGRPYNEQFFGPGTRLTVL.

The genes are TRBV19 and TRBJ1-2, with D maybe TRBD1 (6 bases). This CDR3 comprises 16 residues. Per germline, CDR1 LNHDA and CDR2 SQIVND (reference sequence). V lost 6 bases and J lost 5, with 22 bases in between. CDR3 DNA sequence: TGTGCCAGTAGCTCTCCGAGGGCAGGGGAATCGTATGGCTACACCTTC. Its translation: CASSSPRAGESYGYTF.

Concerning this clone: At one end the junction does not follow the germline gene, possibly because of a read error. The rearrangement uses TRBV7-9 and TRBJ1-1, with 8 bases aligning to TRBD1. Germline-derived CDR1 and CDR2 are SEHNR and FQNEAQ (reference sequence). The CDR3 covers 14 residues. CDR3: CASSFGDRNAEAFF. The CDR3 nucleotides are TGTGCCAGCAGCTTCGGGGACAGGAACGCTGAAGCTTTCTTT.

The V call is TRBV19, the J call TRBJ1-6; D unresolved. Trimming took 5 bases from V and 10 from J, leaving 15 bases between them. The CDR3 is made up of 14 amino acids. Germline V gives CDR1 LNHDA, CDR2 SQIVND (reference sequence). CDR3 in amino acids: CASSVRVSASPLHF. The CDR3 DNA reads TGTGCCAGTAGTGTGAGGGTTTCTGCCTCACCCCTCCACTTT.

The V and J genes are TRBV28 and TRBJ2-7; D remains ambiguous. Germline V gene lookup returns CDR1 MDHEN and CDR2 SYDVKM. CDR3 size: 13 residues. V lost 7 bases, J lost 1 base, and 11 bases lay in between. CDR3 region: CASMATPSYEQYF. Written as DNA, the CDR3 is TGTGCCAGCATGGCGACACCTTCCTACGAGCAGTACTTC.

V usage is TRBV18 and J usage is TRBJ1-2; 9 nucleotides line up with TRBD1. The CDR3 is made up of 15 amino acids. The V gene end was trimmed by 5 bases and the J gene end by 2 bases; junction bases not matched to a gene: 6. Germline lookup yields CDR1 KGHSH and CDR2 LQKENI. CDR3 in DNA: TGTGCCAGCTCATCCCGGGACAGGGTGAACTATGGCTACACCTTC. Its protein product is CASSSRDRVNYGYTF.

V usage is TRBV28 and J usage is TRBJ1-5; D might be TRBD1 (6 bases). The V gene's germline CDR1 is MDHEN and CDR2 SYDVKM. Trimming pared 6 bases from V and 1 base from J, leaving 10 bases between. There are 14 residues in the CDR3. CDR3 sequence reads: CASRTGQSNQPQHF. Written as DNA, the CDR3 is TGTGCCAGCAGGACAGGACAGAGCAATCAGCCCCAGCATTTT. The full variable domain, with the rest looked up from reference TRBV28 and TRBJ1-5, is DVKVTQSSRYLVKRTGEKVFLECVQDMDHENMFWYRQDPGLGLRLIYFSYDVKMKEKGDIPEGYSVSREKKERFSLILESASTNQTSMYLCASRTGQSNQPQHFGDGTRLSIL.

The rearrangement links TRBV5-1 to TRBJ1-1; possibly TRBD1 for D (6 bases). V gave up 0 bases and J gave up 8 bases, with 11 bases separating them. Germline loops: CDR1 SGHRS, CDR2 YFSETQ. CDR3 length: 13 residues. The DNA of the CDR3 is TGCGCCAGCAGCTTGGGGTCAACAGGGGAAGCTTTCTTT. It codes for CASSLGSTGEAFF.

V is TRBV21-1 and J is TRBJ2-7; the table's D gene call, TRBD1, was not cross checked with the DNA. TRBV21-1 is a recognized pseudogene. The CDR3 runs 18 residues. Here the CDR3 DNA reads TGTGCCAGCAGCAGACACAGGAAGAGACAGGGGGAGTACTACGAGCAGTACTTC. Translated: CASSRHRKRQGEYYEQYF.

The gene calls are TRBV18 and TRBJ2-1, with D hard to call. The CDR3 has 11 residues. Deletions cut 3 bases from V and 8 bases from J, with 5 bases between. Germline CDR1 and CDR2: KGHSH and LQKENI. CDR3 DNA: TGTGCCAGCTCACCCTCCGATGAGCAGTTCTTC. It specifies CASSPSDEQFF.

The V call is TRBV7-9, the J call TRBJ1-2, with D possibly being TRBD1 (6 bases). The V and J ends lost 5 bases and 8 bases respectively, with 15 bases between them. CDR3 length: 13 amino acids. Germline V gene data show CDR1 as SEHNR and CDR2 as FQNEAQ (reference sequence). The CDR3 reads CASSVGTPRGYTF. The DNA for the CDR3 is TGTGCCAGCAGCGTCGGGACACCTCGGGGCTACACCTTC. Full variable domain (remainder filled in from reference TRBV7-9 and TRBJ1-2): DTGVSQNPRHKITKRGQNVTFRCDPISEHNRLYWYRQTLGQGPEFLTYFQNEAQLEKSRLLSDRFSAERPKGSFSTLEIQRTEQGDSAMYLCASSVGTPRGYTFGSGTRLTVV.

The chain has TRBV10-3 and TRBJ2-7; 9 bases map to TRBD1. V was pared by 4 bases and J by 5 bases, with 12 bases of the junction left unmatched. CDR3 length: 16 residues. Germline V lookup: CDR1 ENHRY, CDR2 SYGVKD. The CDR3 is CAISGAAGQGVNEQYF. CDR3 DNA: TGTGCCATCAGTGGGGCGGCGGGACAGGGTGTCAACGAGCAGTACTTC.

This sequence joins TRBV28 and TRBJ2-2; TRBD1 aligns across 9 bases. The CDR3 is made up of 15 amino acids. Germline V gives CDR1 MDHEN, CDR2 SYDVKM. V shed 4 bases, J shed 5 bases, and the junction held 5 bases outside the gene matches. The CDR3 coding sequence is TGTGCCAGCAGTTCGGGACAGGGTGTAACCGGGGAGCTGTTTTTT. Amino acids: CASSSGQGVTGELFF.

The J gene is TRBJ1-1, the V gene TRBV5-5, with a possible D match to TRBD1 (6 bases). The CDR3 is 14 amino acids. V lost 2 bases, J lost 3 bases, and 11 bases lay in between. Germline V lookup: CDR1 SGHKS, CDR2 YYEKEE (reference sequence). CDR3 DNA sequence: TGTGCCAGCAGCTTCGGGGGGCGGGACACTGAAGCTTTCTTT. Amino acids: CASSFGGRDTEAFF.

V is TRBV7-9 and J is TRBJ1-2; TRBD1 aligns across 7 bases. The trim removed 5 bases at V and 4 bases at J, leaving 10 bases unmatched. This CDR3 comprises 15 residues. Per germline, CDR1 SEHNR and CDR2 FQNEAQ (reference sequence). The CDR3 here is CASSLRQGGSYGYTF. CDR3 bases: TGTGCCAGCAGCCTCCGACAGGGTGGAAGCTATGGCTACACCTTC.

This clone showed up just a few times. The rearrangement links TRBV25-1 to TRBJ1-5; 9 bases fit TRBD1. The length of the CDR3 is 17 residues. After removal of 5 bases from V and 0 bases from J, the junction contained 8 bases not matched to a gene. Per germline, CDR1 MGHDK and CDR2 SYGVNS. DNA of the CDR3: TGTGCCAGCAGTCTAGGACAGGGGCGGGATAGCAATCAGCCCCAGCATTTT. Its translation is CASSLGQGRDSNQPQHF. The variable domain in full, completed from reference TRBV25-1 and TRBJ1-5, reads EADIYQTPRYLVIGTGKKITLECSQTMGHDKMYWYQQDPGMELHLIHYSYGVNSTEKGDLSSESTVSRIRTEHFPLTLESARPSHTSQYLCASSLGQGRDSNQPQHFGDGTRLSIL.